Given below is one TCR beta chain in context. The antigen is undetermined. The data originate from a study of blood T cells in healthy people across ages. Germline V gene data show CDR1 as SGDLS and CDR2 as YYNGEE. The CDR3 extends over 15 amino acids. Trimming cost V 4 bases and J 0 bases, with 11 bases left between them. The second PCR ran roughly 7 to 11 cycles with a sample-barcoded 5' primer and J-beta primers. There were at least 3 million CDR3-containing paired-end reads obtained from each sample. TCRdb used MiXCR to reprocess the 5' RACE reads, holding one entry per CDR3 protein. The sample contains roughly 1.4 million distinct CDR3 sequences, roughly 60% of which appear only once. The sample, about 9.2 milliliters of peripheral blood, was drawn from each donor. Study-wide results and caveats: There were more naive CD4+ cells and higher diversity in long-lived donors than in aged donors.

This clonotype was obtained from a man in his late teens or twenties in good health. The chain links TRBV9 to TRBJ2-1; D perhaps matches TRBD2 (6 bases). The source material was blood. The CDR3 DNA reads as TGTGCCAGCAGCCACCGGGGGAGCTCCTACAATGAGCAGTTCTTC. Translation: CASSHRGSSYNEQFF.